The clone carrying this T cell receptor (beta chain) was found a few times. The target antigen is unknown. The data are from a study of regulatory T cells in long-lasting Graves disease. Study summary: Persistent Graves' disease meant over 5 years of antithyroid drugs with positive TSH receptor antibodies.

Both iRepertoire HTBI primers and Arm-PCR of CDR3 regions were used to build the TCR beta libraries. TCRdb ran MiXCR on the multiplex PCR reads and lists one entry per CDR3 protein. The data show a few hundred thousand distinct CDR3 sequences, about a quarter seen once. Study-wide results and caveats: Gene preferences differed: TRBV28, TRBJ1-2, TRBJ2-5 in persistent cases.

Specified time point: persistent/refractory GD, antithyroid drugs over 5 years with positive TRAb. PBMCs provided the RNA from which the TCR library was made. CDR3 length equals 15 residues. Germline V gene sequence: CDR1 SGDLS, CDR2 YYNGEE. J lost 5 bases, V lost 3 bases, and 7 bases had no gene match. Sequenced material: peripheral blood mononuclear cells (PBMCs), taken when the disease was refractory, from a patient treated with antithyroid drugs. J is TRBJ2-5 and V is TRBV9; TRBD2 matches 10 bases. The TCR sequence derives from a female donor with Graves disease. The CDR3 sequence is CASSGRAGGEETQYF. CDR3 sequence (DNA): TGTGCCAGCAGCGGGCGAGCGGGAGGGGAGGAGACCCAGTACTTC.